This T cell receptor beta chain was captured by sequencing in a study of T cells in localized non-small cell lung cancer. Profiling relied on immunoSEQ multiplex PCR, and the TCRdb table lists in-frame clones only, not all of them. The sample records 25,000 to 30,000 clones, 80% to 95% being singletons. Germline CDR1 reads SSHAT; CDR2 reads FNYEAQ (reference sequence). The CDR3 loop spans 15 amino acids. This clone was seen a single time. Germline and junction disagree at one end, which may indicate a read error. This TCR came from a female donor over 55 with stage I lung adenocarcinoma. The J gene is TRBJ2-5, the V gene TRBV7-7; the D is unclear. The specimen was peripheral blood, collected before any cancer treatment. The CDR3 is CASSLGLAFQETQYF. CDR3 DNA sequence: TGTGCTAGCAGCTTAGGGCTGGCATTCCAAGAGACCCAGTACTTC.